This record covers a single TCR beta chain. This clone was detected once. No cognate antigen has been identified for it. No base qualities exist here, and no much larger clone lies one base off it. The germline V gene sets CDR1 to SGHAT and CDR2 to FQNNGV. The CDR3 measures 17 amino acids from cysteine to phenylalanine. The only DNA kept is the CDR3, 51 bases in frame from the first base. V and J are trimmed by 5 bases and 2 bases, and the gene matches miss 5 bases of the junction. This sample stems from a study of CD4 T cells in relation to SARS-CoV-2 and coronaviruses (dated by TCRdb to the early 2020s). Study-wide context: Using patient-derived lymphoblastoid cell lines, the shared crossreactive spike epitopes were mapped to their HLA restriction. A different, Illumina-based TCR-beta assay was used to sequence expansion assays from other donors in the study. Memory CD4+ T cell crossreactivity between SARS-CoV-2 and common cold coronavirus spike proteins was assessed at the TCR clonotype level in the study. The Adaptive Biotechnologies TCR-sequencing kit was used for samples from three pre-COVID donors and for the naive versus memory experiments, whereas the other data were Illumina-based.

Overall study results and their limits: Compared with monoreactive clones, crossreactive clones had significantly weaker SARS-CoV-2-driven expansion, a result consistent with antigenic imprinting. Because no donor provided both pre-pandemic and post-infection samples, tracing the source of pre-existing responses was limited. Roughly 64% of donors had memory CD4+ clonotypes that crossrecognized SARS-CoV-2 and at least one common cold coronavirus spike. Sequencing naive versus memory cells indicated that the assay picks up memory recall responses, not primary responses primed during culture. Because the crossreactivity analysis focused on spike protein, crossreactivity against other viral proteins was not assessed. Small numbers of patients and of tested TCRs limited the study.

CD4+ T cells from unexposed donors were collected before the COVID-19 pandemic (2011-2018). Naive and memory CD4+ T cells were separated from cryopreserved PBMCs through CD4 enrichment, which was followed by EasySep naive CD4+ T cell enrichment. The leukapheresis product used for the unexposed donors was purchased from a commercial source. Ficoll-Paque PLUS gradient centrifugation was used to isolate PBMCs from either whole blood or leukapheresis product. The PBMCs went either fresh into the expansion assay or into cryopreservation at -140 degrees C. The QIAamp Micro DNA Kit was used to extract genomic DNA from the CD4+ T cells. DNA from uncultured naive and memory CD4+ T cells underwent immunoSEQ TCR-beta sequencing at deep resolution. Per the source publication's procedure: During preprocessing, nonproductive sequences were removed, as were CDR3s that did not start with C, did not end with F or W, or were shorter than 7 amino acids. Cultured and uncultured naive and memory CD4+ repertoires were searched for CDR3s previously identified as spike- and CEF-reactive. After three terminal residues were trimmed from each end, CDR3 homology was quantified as pairwise Levenshtein distance using the stringdist R package. TCRdb limited this immuneACCESS table to in-frame rearrangements with V and J called. A share of clones is missing; checked studies link under half to unresolved V genes, and the rest is unexplained. V and J calls and clone size are copied from that table; D and trimming were computed from the DNA. This sample comprises about 64,000 clones, approximately 94% of them detected only once. Of the sample, around 0.13% falls within the top ten clones.

The sequence was collected from a human donor in good health. The chain joins TRBV11-2 to TRBJ2-3, with 15 bases matching TRBD2. The specimen sequenced was naive CD4+ T cells from PBMCs. This specimen's cell subset or site label, interpreted: naive CD4+ T cells isolated by negative enrichment. The CDR3 amino acid sequence is: CASSTGTSGRTTDTQYF. In nucleotides, the sequence is TGTGCCAGCAGCACCGGGACTAGCGGGAGGACCACAGATACGCAGTATTTT.